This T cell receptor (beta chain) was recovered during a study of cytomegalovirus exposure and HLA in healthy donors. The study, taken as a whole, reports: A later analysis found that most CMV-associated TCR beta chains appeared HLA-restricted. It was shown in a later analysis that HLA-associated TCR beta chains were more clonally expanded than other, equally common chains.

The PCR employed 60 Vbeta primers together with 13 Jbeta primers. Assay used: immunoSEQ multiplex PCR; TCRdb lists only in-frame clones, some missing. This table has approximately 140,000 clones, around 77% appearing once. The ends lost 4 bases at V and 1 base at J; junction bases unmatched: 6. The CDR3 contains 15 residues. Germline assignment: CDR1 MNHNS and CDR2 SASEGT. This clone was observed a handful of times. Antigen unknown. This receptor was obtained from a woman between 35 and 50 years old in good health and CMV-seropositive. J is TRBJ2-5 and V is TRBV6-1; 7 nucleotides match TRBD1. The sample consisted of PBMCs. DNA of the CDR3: TGTGCCAGCAGTGCACAGGGGCGATCCCAAGAGACCCAGTACTTC. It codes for CASSAQGRSQETQYF.